The 4 T cell receptor beta chains presented below share a single source sample, sequenced in a study of blood T cell repertoires in COVID-19. Measured with immunoSEQ multiplex PCR; TCRdb has only the in-frame clones, and not every one. The sample records under 300,000 clones, more than 75% being singletons. Sequencing was done on a sample of PBMCs or T cells enriched from blood (not recorded which). The source is a woman in her thirties or forties with acute COVID-19.

V gene TRBV13 combines with J gene TRBJ2-5; perhaps TRBD1 as D (6 bases). Trimming took 0 bases from V and 4 from J, leaving 12 bases between them. CDR1 and CDR2 (germline): PRHDT, FYEKMQ (reference sequence). The CDR3 loop spans 15 amino acids. The CDR3 DNA reads as TGTGCCAGCAGCTTAGGGGGGGCAGGGTTAGAGACCCAGTACTTC. It encodes CASSLGGAGLETQYF.

This clone was counted between two and nine times. The chain combines TRBV10-3 with TRBJ2-4, with 11 bases aligning to TRBD1. The CDR3 is 14 residues long. CDR1 is ENHRY, CDR2 SYGVKD, per germline. Unmatched junction bases numbered 10, after V lost 10 bases and J lost 8 bases. CDR3 in DNA: TGTGCCACCGCCGGGACAGGGGGTTCATACATTCAGTACTTC. It is translated as CATAGTGGSYIQYF.

V is TRBV18 and J is TRBJ2-1, with 8 bases that match TRBD2. V lost 1 base to trimming and J lost 0 bases; unmatched junction nucleotides: 5. Germline lookup yields CDR1 KGHSH and CDR2 LQKENI. This CDR3 is built from 17 residues. In DNA, the CDR3 is TGTGCCAGCTCACCACGTCAGAGCGGGAGCTCCTACAATGAGCAGTTCTTC. Its translation: CASSPRQSGSSYNEQFF.

This CDR3 is CASSPVTGLYGYTF. In DNA, the CDR3 is TGTGCCAGCTCACCAGTGACAGGCCTCTATGGCTACACCTTC. The V call is TRBV18, the J call TRBJ1-2; tentatively, D is TRBD1 (6 bases). V lost 2 bases, J lost 4 bases, and 11 bases lay in between. CDR1 and CDR2 from the germline V gene are KGHSH and LQKENI. The CDR3 is 14 amino acids. Drawing the rest from reference TRBV18 and TRBJ1-2, the complete variable domain is NAGVMQNPRHLVRRRGQEARLRCSPMKGHSHVYWYRQLPEEGLKFMVYLQKENIIDESGMPKERFSAEFPKEGPSILRIQQVVRGDSAAYFCASSPVTGLYGYTFGSGTRLTVV.